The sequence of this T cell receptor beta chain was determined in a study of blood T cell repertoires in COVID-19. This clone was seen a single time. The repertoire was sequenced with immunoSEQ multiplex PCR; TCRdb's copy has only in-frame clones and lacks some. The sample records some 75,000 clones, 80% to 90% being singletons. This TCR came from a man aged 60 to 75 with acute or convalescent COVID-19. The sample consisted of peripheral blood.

The CDR3 protein is CASSVGQAFNYGYTF. CDR3 sequence (DNA): TGTGCCAGCAGCGTAGGGCAGGCGTTCAACTATGGCTACACCTTC. V and J are TRBV9 and TRBJ1-2; D is ambiguous. V lost 0 bases, J lost 2 bases, and 11 bases lay in between. The CDR3 has 15 residues. Germline-derived CDR1 and CDR2 are SGDLS and YYNGEE.